The 7 T cell receptor beta chains below come from one sample, sequenced in a study of identical twins. Each CDR3 protein is one row after TCRdb ran MiXCR on the 5' RACE reads. The sample has 350,000 to 600,000 distinct CDR3 sequences, about 14% seen once. The same specimen was also included in a second study, on yellow fever vaccine responses in identical twins.

Material: CD4+ T cells sorted from blood. Receptor source: a woman aged 18-35 years in good health.

This clonotype was observed at least ten times. The V gene is TRBV5-1, the J gene TRBJ2-1; TRBD2 matches 7 bases. Germline V gene lookup returns CDR1 SGHRS and CDR2 YFSETQ. V shed 4 bases and J 6 bases; nucleotides not matched to a gene: 10. The CDR3 length is 15 residues. DNA for the CDR3: TGCGCCAGCAGCCCTGGGGGGGAGGCAAGCAATGAGCAGTTCTTC. It encodes CASSPGGEASNEQFF.

This clonotype was seen a handful of times. The V call is TRBV5-1, the J call TRBJ2-4, with D tentatively TRBD1 (5 bases). CDR3 length equals 13 residues. The V end lost 9 bases, the J end lost 6 bases, and 16 bases lay between the germline ends. Germline CDR1 is SGHRS and CDR2 is YFSETQ. The CDR3 sequence: CATQDMSLNIQYF. As DNA, the CDR3 is TGCGCCACCCAGGACATGTCCCTAAACATTCAGTACTTC.

The rearrangement joins TRBV6-5 to TRBJ1-1; the D is unclear. The germline CDR1 and CDR2 sequences are MNHEY and SVGAGI. This CDR3 region has 12 residues. V was shortened by 6 bases and J by 4 bases, with 9 bases between the two germline ends. The CDR3 loop reads CASRAGSTEAFF. Written as DNA, the CDR3 is TGTGCCAGCAGGGCGGGGAGCACTGAAGCTTTCTTT.

This clonotype was seen a few times. This chain joins TRBV6-1 and TRBJ1-5; the match to TRBD1 covers 7 bases. The trim removed 6 bases at V and 0 bases at J, leaving 8 bases unmatched. The CDR3 spans 16 residues. Per the germline V gene, CDR1 is MNHNS and CDR2 is SASEGT. CDR3: CASREPGTASNQPQHF. CDR3 bases: TGTGCCAGCAGGGAGCCCGGGACAGCTAGCAATCAGCCCCAGCATTTT.

This clonotype was detected a few times. CDR3 DNA: TGCGCCAGCAGCTTTGGGGGGGGTAACTACAATGAGCAGTTCTTC. This sequence encodes CASSFGGGNYNEQFF. The chain employs TRBV5-1 and TRBJ2-1; 7 nucleotides match TRBD2. The CDR3 is 15 residues long. V shed 2 bases, J shed 3 bases, and the junction held 5 bases outside the gene matches. Germline CDR1 is SGHRS and CDR2 is YFSETQ.

This clonotype has more than one count but fewer than ten. The chain has TRBV20-1 and TRBJ2-7, with no clear D. Germline CDR1 and CDR2: DFQATT and SNEGSKA (reference sequence). Trimming stripped 2 bases from V and 0 bases from J, with 14 bases between. This CDR3 comprises 15 residues. CDR3 amino acids: CSARPPLLVSYEQYF. CDR3 DNA: TGCAGTGCTAGACCCCCACTTTTGGTCTCCTACGAGCAGTACTTC.

Only a few counts were recorded for this clonotype. V gene TRBV6-2 or TRBV6-3 combines with J gene TRBJ2-1; 9 bases line up with TRBD1. Germline V gene lookup returns CDR1 MNHEY and CDR2 SVGEGT. V dropped 7 bases and J dropped 13; count of bases not matched to a gene: 14. The CDR3 is made up of 14 amino acids. The CDR3 loop is CASTLGGTGTYQFF. The CDR3 coding sequence is TGTGCCAGCACCCTGGGCGGGACAGGGACGTACCAGTTCTTC.